The 5 T cell receptor beta chains presented below share a single source sample, sequenced in a study of OX40 agonist ivuxolimab in advanced cancers. Some clones are missing from TCRdb's copy, which holds only in-frame ones; the method was immunoSEQ multiplex PCR. Among around 12,000 clones listed, approximately 78% were seen once. The sequencing here drew on CD4+ or CD8+ T cells sorted from blood, taken in a trial of the OX40 agonist ivuxolimab. Receptors originate from an adult with an advanced solid tumor such as melanoma, head and neck, liver or kidney cancer.

The rearrangement links TRBV15 to TRBJ2-5; 11 nucleotides align to TRBD2. The CDR3 loop spans 16 amino acids. Germline V CDR1 and CDR2: LNHNV, YYDKDF (reference sequence). Trimming at V came to 2 bases and at J to 3 bases, leaving 5 bases not matched to a gene. The CDR3 DNA is TGTGCCACCAGCAGAATGGGGGGACTAGCGGAAGAGACCCAGTACTTC. It is translated as CATSRMGGLAEETQYF.

The chain is built from TRBV7-9 and TRBJ1-1; 8 bases fit TRBD1. The V and J ends lost 2 bases and 2 bases, in that order; junction bases with no gene match: 7. Per germline, CDR1 SEHNR and CDR2 FQNEAQ (reference sequence). The CDR3 length is 16 residues. CDR3 region: CASSLIGQGSNTEAFF. CDR3 bases: TGTGCCAGCAGCTTAATTGGACAGGGATCAAACACTGAAGCTTTCTTT.

The rearrangement uses TRBV7-9 and TRBJ1-3, with no clear D. CDR1 SEHNR and CDR2 FQNEAQ come from the germline V gene (reference sequence). The CDR3 extends over 15 amino acids. V was cut by 2 bases and J by 0 bases, with 8 bases left in between. The CDR3 DNA reads as TGTGCCAGCAGCTTATCGGGGAGCTCTGGAAACACCATATATTTT. Translated: CASSLSGSSGNTIYF.

J is TRBJ1-5 and V is TRBV2; 7 bases match TRBD1. Germline V lookup: CDR1 SNHLY, CDR2 FYNNEI. The trim removed 6 bases at V and 4 bases at J, leaving 6 bases unmatched. CDR3 length: 14 residues. This chain's CDR3 is CASRSAQGNQPQHF. The CDR3 DNA is TGTGCCAGCAGGTCTGCACAGGGGAATCAGCCCCAGCATTTT.

The chain has TRBV19 and TRBJ2-1; no clear D. There are 14 residues in the CDR3. Germline loops: CDR1 LNHDA, CDR2 SQIVND (reference sequence). V lost 5 bases to trimming and J lost 4 bases, with 12 bases between them. CDR3 residues: CASSDGVEYNEQFF. In DNA form, the CDR3 reads TGTGCCAGTAGTGATGGGGTAGAATACAATGAGCAGTTCTTC.